This record looks at one T cell receptor (beta chain) sequence and its context. It was version v3.0 of the immunoSEQ assay that was run at survey level. Repertoires were generated with immunoSEQ multiplex PCR, while TCRdb's copy carries only in-frame clones and drops some. The profile shows some 28,000 clones, nearly 95% of them singletons. This record belongs to a study of long-term antiretroviral therapy in people with HIV. As for the study in general: Collection of the earliest samples took place about a decade ahead of the 2015 immediate-ART recommendation.

The CDR3 spans 16 residues. The germline CDR1 and CDR2 sequences are MNHNY and SVGAGI (reference sequence). V lost 3 bases and J lost 2, with 14 bases in between. The material was unsorted PBMCs, obtained 6.2 years after starting antiretroviral therapy. The chain carries TRBV6-6 and TRBJ1-5, with no clear D. The sequence derives from a man aged 40-49 years with HIV. Written as DNA, the CDR3 is TGTGCCAGCAGTTATGACACACAGTTACGCAATCAGCCCCAGCATTTT. This sequence encodes CASSYDTQLRNQPQHF.